A selection of T cell receptor beta chains follows, all from one sample in a study of tumor-infiltrating lymphocytes in localized non-small cell lung cancer. The protocol was immunoSEQ multiplex PCR, while the TCRdb copy is restricted to in-frame clones and leaves out a portion. The sample lists about 16,000 clones, less than 50% occurring once. The sequencing sample was made of lung tumor tissue. Receptor source: a human donor with non-small cell lung cancer. CDR3s include the opening cysteine and the closing phenylalanine or tryptophan. The order of the fields is J gene, D gene, V gene, clone size, CDR3 DNA, CDR3 protein. The D gene is left open where the match is weak. Clone size is given for some rows only: seen once, a few or many times, or a class if the clone is expanded.

J gene: TRBJ2-3
D gene: -
V gene: TRBV11-3
clone size: -
CDR3 DNA: TGTGCCAGCAGCCCCGGACAGCGGCCTCCCACAGATACGCAGTATTTT
CDR3 protein: CASSPGQRPPTDTQYF

J gene: TRBJ2-7
D gene: TRBD1
V gene: TRBV7-8
clone size: -
CDR3 DNA: TGTGCCAGCAGCCTAGGACAGGGTATCTACGAGCAGTACTTC
CDR3 protein: CASSLGQGIYEQYF

J gene: TRBJ1-2
D gene: TRBD1
V gene: TRBV18
clone size: -
CDR3 DNA: TGTGCCAGCTCGCCACCGAACCGGGACAGCTATGGCTACACCTTC
CDR3 protein: CASSPPNRDSYGYTF

J gene: TRBJ2-5
D gene: -
V gene: TRBV2
clone size: -
CDR3 DNA: TGTGCCAGCAGTGGGACTACCTCTCAAGAGACCCAGTACTTC
CDR3 protein: CASSGTTSQETQYF

J gene: TRBJ2-6
D gene: -
V gene: TRBV12-2
clone size: few
CDR3 DNA: TGTGCAAGTCGCCTGGGGACAGGGGCCCGCTCTGGGGCCAACGTCCTGACTTTC
CDR3 protein: CASRLGTGARSGANVLTF

J gene: TRBJ1-1
D gene: -
V gene: TRBV7-6
clone size: many
CDR3 DNA: TGTGCCAGCAGCCCAAATCCCCGGATTTCGAACACTGAAGCTTTCTTT
CDR3 protein: CASSPNPRISNTEAFF

J gene: TRBJ1-6
D gene: -
V gene: TRBV19
clone size: -
CDR3 DNA: TGTGCCAGTAGTATCGGTGGGTCACCCCTCCACTTT
CDR3 protein: CASSIGGSPLHF

J gene: TRBJ2-1
D gene: TRBD1
V gene: TRBV4-1
clone size: -
CDR3 DNA: TGCGCCAGCAGCCGCGACAGGGGTTCCTACAATGAGCAGTTCTTC
CDR3 protein: CASSRDRGSYNEQFF

J gene: TRBJ2-5
D gene: -
V gene: TRBV7-9
clone size: -
CDR3 DNA: TGTGCCAGCAGCTCGCACTGGGAGACCCAGTACTTC
CDR3 protein: CASSSHWETQYF

J gene: TRBJ1-5
D gene: -
V gene: TRBV9
clone size: -
CDR3 DNA: TGTGCCAGCAGCGCAACAGGGTCGGGCAATCAGCCCCAGCATTTT
CDR3 protein: CASSATGSGNQPQHF

J gene: TRBJ2-7
D gene: TRBD1
V gene: TRBV6-5
clone size: -
CDR3 DNA: TGTGCCAGCAGTTACTCGAGACAGGGAGTCTACGAGCAGTACTTC
CDR3 protein: CASSYSRQGVYEQYF

J gene: TRBJ2-3
D gene: TRBD2
V gene: TRBV29-1
clone size: -
CDR3 DNA: TGCAGCGTTGAGAGCGGGGGGAGGGCAGATACGCAGTATTTT
CDR3 protein: CSVESGGRADTQYF

J gene: TRBJ2-7
D gene: -
V gene: TRBV7-9
clone size: -
CDR3 DNA: TGTGCCAGCAGCTTGGTGGGCGCCTACGAGCAGTACTTC
CDR3 protein: CASSLVGAYEQYF